This TCR beta chain was captured in a study of T cells in localized non-small cell lung cancer. General study points: It remains possible that heterogeneity exists, since only one tumor region was sequenced. Prolonged overall survival went with higher T cell density in the blood.

The table came from immunoSEQ multiplex PCR; TCRdb's copy has only in-frame clones and leaves some out. The data hold 2,000 or so clones, with about 20% observed a single time. Regarding this clone: Its antigen is not identified.

The junction had 10 bases not matched to a gene; V was cut back by 4 bases and J by 10 bases. The germline CDR1 and CDR2 sequences are LNHDA and SQIVND (reference sequence). The length of the CDR3 is 14 residues. The TCR sequence derives from a man between 35 and 75 years old with stage II lung adenocarcinoma. The material was lung tumor tissue, obtained before any cancer treatment. The chain recombines TRBV19 with TRBJ2-1; 7 nucleotides align to TRBD2. The CDR3 loop reads CASSRNPTSDEQFF. CDR3 coding DNA: TGTGCCAGTAGTAGAAATCCCACTAGCGACGAGCAGTTCTTC.